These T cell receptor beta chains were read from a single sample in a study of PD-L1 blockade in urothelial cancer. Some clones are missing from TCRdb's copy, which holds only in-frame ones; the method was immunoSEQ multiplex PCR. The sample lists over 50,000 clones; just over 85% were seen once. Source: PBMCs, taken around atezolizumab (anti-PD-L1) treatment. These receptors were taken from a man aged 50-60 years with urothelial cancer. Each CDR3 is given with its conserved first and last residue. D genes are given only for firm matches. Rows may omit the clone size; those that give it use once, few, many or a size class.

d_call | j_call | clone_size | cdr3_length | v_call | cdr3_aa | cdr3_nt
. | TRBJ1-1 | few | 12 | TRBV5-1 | CASSSGMLGTFF | TGCGCCAGCAGTTCAGGGATGCTTGGGACTTTCTTT
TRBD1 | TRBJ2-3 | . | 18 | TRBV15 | CATSRVPGTGGNADTQYF | TGTGCCACCAGCAGAGTCCCCGGGACAGGGGGCAACGCAGATACGCAGTATTTT
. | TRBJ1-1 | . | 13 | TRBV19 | CASSNQGNTEAFF | TGTGCCAGTAGTAACCAGGGGAACACTGAAGCTTTCTTT
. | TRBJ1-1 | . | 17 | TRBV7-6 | CASSLGAGGRKNTEAFF | TGTGCCAGCAGCTTAGGTGCTGGGGGCCGCAAGAACACTGAAGCTTTCTTT
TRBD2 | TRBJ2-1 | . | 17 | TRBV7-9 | CASSLGASGSSYNEQFF | TGTGCCAGCAGCTTAGGGGCTAGCGGGAGCTCCTACAATGAGCAGTTCTTC
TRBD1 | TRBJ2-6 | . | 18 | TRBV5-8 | CASSPGWTGSTGANVLTF | TGTGCCAGCAGCCCGGGCTGGACAGGGTCTACTGGGGCCAACGTCCTGACTTTC
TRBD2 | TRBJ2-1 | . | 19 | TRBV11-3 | CASSPSPAGGPGGFNEQFF | TGTGCCAGCAGCCCCAGCCCAGCGGGAGGGCCAGGAGGATTCAATGAGCAGTTCTTC
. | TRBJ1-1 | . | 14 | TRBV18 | CASSVTELNTEAFF | TGTGCCAGCTCGGTGACAGAGTTGAACACTGAAGCTTTCTTT
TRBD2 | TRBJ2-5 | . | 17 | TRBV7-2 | CASSLGAWGGGPETQYF | TGTGCCAGCAGCTTAGGGGCCTGGGGGGGAGGGCCAGAGACCCAGTACTTC
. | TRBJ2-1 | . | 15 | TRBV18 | CASSQPSTRLGEQFF | TGTGCCAGCTCACAGCCCTCGACTAGGTTGGGTGAGCAGTTCTTC
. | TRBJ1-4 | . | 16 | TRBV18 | CASSPTTGTTNEKLFF | TGTGCCAGCTCACCTACAACGGGGACAACTAATGAAAAACTGTTTTTT
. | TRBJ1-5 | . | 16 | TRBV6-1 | CASSEDVGGRNQPQHF | TGTGCCAGCAGTGAAGATGTCGGGGGTCGGAATCAGCCCCAGCATTTT
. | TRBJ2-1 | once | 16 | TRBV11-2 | CASSPRLEGLGGEQFF | TGTGCCAGCAGCCCTCGGCTCGAGGGATTGGGTGGGGAGCAGTTCTTC
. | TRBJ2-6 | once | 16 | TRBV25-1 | CASSDTLGSGANVLTF | TGTGCCAGCAGTGATACCCTAGGCTCTGGGGCCAACGTCCTGACTTTC
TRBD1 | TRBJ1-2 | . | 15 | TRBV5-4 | CASSLAGTGGIGYTF | TGTGCCAGCAGCTTGGCCGGGACAGGGGGCATTGGCTACACCTTC
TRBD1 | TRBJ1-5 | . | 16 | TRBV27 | CASSPEGQYSNQPQHF | TGTGCCAGCAGCCCCGAGGGACAGTATAGCAATCAGCCCCAGCATTTT
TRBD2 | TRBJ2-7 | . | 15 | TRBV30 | CAWSTGTSGLYEQYF | TGTGCCTGGAGTACCGGGACTAGCGGACTCTACGAGCAGTACTTC
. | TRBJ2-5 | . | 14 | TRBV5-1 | CASSPVTGQETQYF | TGCGCCAGCAGCCCTGTGACGGGCCAAGAGACCCAGTACTTC
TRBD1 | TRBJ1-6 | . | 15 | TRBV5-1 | CASSPGTGRDSPLHF | TGCGCCAGCAGCCCTGGGACAGGGAGGGATTCACCCCTCCACTTT
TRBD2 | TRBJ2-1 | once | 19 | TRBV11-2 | CASSQVTIGFSGPGHEQFF | TGTGCCAGCAGCCAAGTTACAATTGGGTTTAGCGGGCCCGGGCATGAGCAGTTCTTC
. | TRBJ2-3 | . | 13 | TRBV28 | CASWAGGADTQYF | TGTGCCAGCTGGGCCGGAGGTGCAGATACGCAGTATTTT
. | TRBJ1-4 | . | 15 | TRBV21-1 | CASMGQGRGNEKLFF | TGTGCCAGCATGGGACAGGGTCGGGGTAATGAAAAACTGTTTTTT
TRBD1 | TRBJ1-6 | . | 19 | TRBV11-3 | CARTTGTGCRGAEDSPLHF | TGTGCCAGGACCACCGGGACAGGGTGCCGGGGGGCTGAGGATTCACCCCTCCACTTT
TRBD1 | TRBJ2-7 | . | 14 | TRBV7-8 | CASGATGSMDEQYF | TGTGCCTCCGGAGCGACAGGGAGTATGGACGAGCAGTACTTC
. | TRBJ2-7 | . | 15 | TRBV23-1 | CASIPIISSDYEQYF | TGCGCCAGCATCCCCATAATTAGCTCCGACTACGAGCAGTACTTC
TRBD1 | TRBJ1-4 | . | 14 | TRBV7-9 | CASSLAQGVEKLFF | TGTGCCAGCAGCTTAGCGCAGGGGGTTGAAAAACTGTTTTTT
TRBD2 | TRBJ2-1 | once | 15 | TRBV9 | CASSVDLAGVNEQFF | TGTGCCAGCAGCGTAGACCTAGCGGGAGTCAATGAGCAGTTCTTC